These 2 T cell receptor beta chains originate from one sample sequenced in a study of T cells in Graves' hyperthyroidism and ophthalmopathy. Amplified TCR beta CDR3 regions came from RNA transcripts. RT-PCR in the first round (using the HTBI primer set) targeted the TCR CDR3. One entry per CDR3 protein, called by TCRdb with MiXCR from the multiplex PCR reads. The table includes hundreds of thousands of distinct CDR3 sequences, approximately 15% detected once. Sample: blood. The receptor source for this set is a woman aged 18-29 years with Graves' hyperthyroidism.

This clonotype was detected many times. This rearrangement joins TRBV12-3 or TRBV12-4 to TRBJ2-1; 9 bases map to TRBD2. The trim removed 6 bases at V and 4 bases at J, leaving 19 bases unmatched. CDR3 length: 19 residues. The CDR3 spells CASSRVSSGNKLLYNEQFF. The CDR3 DNA reads TGTGCCAGCAGCAGGGTGTCTAGCGGGAATAAGTTGCTTTACAATGAGCAGTTCTTC.

This clonotype has ten or more counts. The chain employs TRBV7-8 and TRBJ2-3, with 7 bases identical to TRBD1. This CDR3 has 14 amino acids. Germline V gives CDR1 SGHVS, CDR2 FQNEAQ. V was clipped by 6 bases and J by 4 bases; unmatched bases: 7. Here the CDR3 reads CASSKPGGPDTQYF. DNA of the CDR3: TGTGCCAGCAGTAAGCCAGGGGGACCAGATACGCAGTATTTT.